The 24 T cell receptor beta chains below were found in one sample sequenced in a study of blood T cell repertoires in COVID-19. Only in-frame clones appear in the TCRdb table, and some are missing; sequencing was by immunoSEQ multiplex PCR. The repertoire includes approximately 250,000 clones, over 80% of them detected once, and 5.5% sits in the top ten. Sequencing input: peripheral blood. The receptors were sampled from a human donor in a cohort sampled during active COVID-19.

The V gene is TRBV13, the J gene TRBJ2-1, with D uncertain. CDR1 and CDR2 (germline): PRHDT, FYEKMQ (reference sequence). The CDR3 spans 11 residues. V lost 5 bases and J 9 bases, leaving 8 bases between the germline ends. The CDR3 sequence: CASSRTGEQFF. Here the CDR3 DNA reads TGTGCCAGCAGCCGAACCGGTGAGCAGTTCTTC.

The chain links TRBV10-2 to TRBJ1-5; 9 nucleotides align to TRBD1. CDR1 is WSHSY, CDR2 SAAADI, per germline. Unmatched junction bases numbered 5, after V lost 8 bases and J lost 6 bases. CDR3 size: 13 residues. The CDR3 DNA is TGCGCCAGCCGGGACAGGGATGGTCAGCCCCAGCATTTT. It is translated as CASRDRDGQPQHF.

The chain is built from TRBV20-1 and TRBJ2-7, with TRBD1 matching 8 bases. After removal of 6 bases from V and 5 bases from J, the junction contained 3 bases not matched to a gene. CDR3 length: 11 residues. Germline V gene sequence: CDR1 DFQATT, CDR2 SNEGSKA (reference sequence). CDR3 region: CSAGQVDEQYF. The CDR3 DNA sequence: TGCAGTGCGGGACAGGTCGACGAGCAGTACTTC.

The chain uses TRBV4-2 and TRBJ1-5; 8 nucleotides agree with TRBD1. Per the germline V gene, CDR1 is LGHNA and CDR2 is YNFKEQ. CDR3 length: 16 residues. With 3 bases clipped from V and 4 bases from J, the junction kept 8 bases outside the gene matches. CDR3 in amino acids: CASSHGQGTPNQPQHF. CDR3 DNA: TGTGCCAGCAGCCATGGACAGGGCACCCCTAATCAGCCCCAGCATTTT.

The chain is built from TRBV6-2 or TRBV6-3 and TRBJ2-3; TRBD2 matches at 10 bases. The CDR3 is made up of 16 amino acids. Germline assignment: CDR1 MNHEY and CDR2 SVGEGT. V shed 0 bases and J 4 bases; nucleotides not matched to a gene: 4. This CDR3 reads CASSYSGLADSDTQYF. CDR3 DNA sequence: TGTGCCAGCAGTTACTCCGGACTAGCGGATTCAGATACGCAGTATTTT.

This chain joins TRBV6-6 and TRBJ1-3; 9 bases fit TRBD1. Germline V gene data show CDR1 as MNHNY and CDR2 as SVGAGI (reference sequence). CDR3 length equals 14 residues. In nucleotides, the CDR3 is TGTTTTTACACCGGGACAGGGAATGGAAACACCATATATTTT. Amino acids: CFYTGTGNGNTIYF.

The chain combines TRBV2 with TRBJ2-3; D is uncertain. The CDR3 is 14 amino acids. Deletions cut 5 bases from V and 2 bases from J, with 11 bases between. Germline V lookup: CDR1 SNHLY, CDR2 FYNNEI. The CDR3 DNA follows: TGTGCCAGCAGTCCCATTAGTGTCACAGATACGCAGTATTTT. It is translated as CASSPISVTDTQYF. The full variable domain, with the rest looked up from reference TRBV2 and TRBJ2-3, is EPEVTQTPSHQVTQMGQEVILRCVPISNHLYFYWYRQILGQKVEFLVSFYNNEISEKSEIFDDQFSVERPDGSNFTLKIRSTKLEDSAMYFCASSPISVTDTQYFGPGTRLTVL.

This clone was seen just once. J is TRBJ1-1 and V is TRBV7-9; D uncertain. Trimming left V 3 bases short and J 2 bases short, with 10 bases between. The CDR3 length is 14 residues. The germline V gene encodes CDR1 SEHNR and CDR2 FQNEAQ (reference sequence). The CDR3 DNA reads TGTGCCAGCAGCTTCCCTGGGAGAAACACTGAAGCTTTCTTT. It codes for CASSFPGRNTEAFF.

This clone was observed once. The V and J genes are TRBV5-1 and TRBJ2-1; 10 positions agree with TRBD2. With 2 bases clipped from V and 9 bases from J, the junction kept 8 bases outside the gene matches. The CDR3 consists of 15 residues. Germline V gene sequence: CDR1 SGHRS, CDR2 YFSETQ. The CDR3 region has the DNA TGCGCCAGCAGCTTACTCCTAGCGGGAGCAGGTGAGCAGTTCTTC. Protein sequence: CASSLLLAGAGEQFF.

The chain joins TRBV19 to TRBJ2-3, with a tentative D call TRBD1 (6 bases). V lost 7 bases and J lost 8, with 19 bases in between. The CDR3 is made up of 14 amino acids. Germline-derived CDR1 and CDR2 are LNHDA and SQIVND (reference sequence). DNA of the CDR3: TGTGCCAGTATGGTGGGGGCCGAGTCTGCTACGCAGTATTTT. The encoded protein is CASMVGAESATQYF.

The chain links TRBV30 to TRBJ2-7, with 7 bases lining up with TRBD1. Trimming removed 4 bases from V and 4 bases from J; junction bases left unmatched: 10. The CDR3 is made up of 14 amino acids. Per the germline V gene, CDR1 is GTSNPN and CDR2 is SVGIG (reference sequence). CDR3 loop: CAWKRRGQAYEQYF. As DNA, the CDR3 is TGTGCCTGGAAAAGAAGGGGGCAGGCTTACGAGCAGTACTTC.

The rearrangement links TRBV28 to TRBJ1-1; D is unresolved. The germline V and J ends were trimmed by 2 bases and 9 bases, with 10 bases remaining between them. This CDR3 comprises 12 residues. Looked up from germline, CDR1 is MDHEN and CDR2 is SYDVKM. The DNA for the CDR3 is TGTGCCAGCAGTTTAAGCGGTTATAAAGCTTTCTTT. Encoded protein: CASSLSGYKAFF.

The chain has TRBV19 and TRBJ2-3; the D gene is possibly TRBD1 (5 bases). The germline gives CDR1 LNHDA, CDR2 SQIVND (reference sequence). This CDR3 has 14 amino acids. Trimming removed 7 bases from V and 1 base from J, with 12 bases in between. CDR3 bases: TGTGCCAGTACCATAACAGGAGGCACAGATACGCAGTATTTT. Protein sequence: CASTITGGTDTQYF. Full variable domain (remainder filled in from reference TRBV19 and TRBJ2-3): DGGITQSPKYLFRKEGQNVTLSCEQNLNHDAMYWYRQDPGQGLRLIYYSQIVNDFQKGDIAEGYSVSREKKESFPLTVTSAQKNPTAFYLCASTITGGTDTQYFGPGTRLTVL.

This clone was found a few times. V is TRBV10-3 and J is TRBJ2-7; D gene ambiguous. Trimming removed 3 bases at V and 6 bases at J, with 12 bases between. Germline loops: CDR1 ENHRY, CDR2 SYGVKD. The length of the CDR3 is 13 residues. CDR3 bases: TGTGCCATCAGTGATCTACTGGAGTCCGAGCAGTACTTC. It is translated as CAISDLLESEQYF.

V gene TRBV6-5 combines with J gene TRBJ2-7; 10 positions agree with TRBD2. There are 15 residues in the CDR3. Losses at the gene ends were 6 bases for V and 5 bases for J; bases not matched to a gene: 10. Looked up from germline, CDR1 is MNHEY and CDR2 is SVGAGI. CDR3 amino acids: CASRLGASGSDEQYF. The CDR3 DNA reads TGTGCCAGCAGACTAGGAGCTAGCGGGAGTGACGAGCAGTACTTC.

This clone has only a few counts. At the DNA level, this CDR3 is encoded by other sequences in the same sample as well. The DNA of the CDR3 is TGTGCCATCAGTGTTGAACTGAACACCGGGGAGCTGTTTTTT. Protein sequence: CAISVELNTGELFF. This chain connects TRBV10-3 to TRBJ2-2; D gene unclear. Trimming removed 4 bases from V and 1 base from J, with 7 bases in between. There are 14 residues in the CDR3. Germline assignment: CDR1 ENHRY and CDR2 SYGVKD.

The chain links TRBV7-6 to TRBJ2-5; D might be TRBD2 (6 bases). The ends were cut back, 0 bases at V and 2 bases at J, with 16 bases in the middle. The CDR3 runs 17 residues. Germline CDR1 SGHVS, CDR2 FNYEAQ. CDR3 sequence reads: CASSLAPLGRPQETQYF. The CDR3 region has the DNA TGTGCCAGCAGCTTAGCCCCCTTGGGGAGGCCACAAGAGACCCAGTACTTC. Using reference TRBV7-6 and TRBJ2-5 for the parts outside the CDR3, the full variable domain is GAGVSQSPRYKVTKRGQDVALRCDPISGHVSLYWYRQALGQGPEFLTYFNYEAQQDKSGLPNDRFSAERPEGSISTLTIQRTEQRDSAMYRCASSLAPLGRPQETQYFGPGTRLLVL.

The gene calls are TRBV5-6 and TRBJ1-3, with D perhaps matching TRBD1 (5 bases). This CDR3 has 16 residues. Trimming cost V 4 bases and J 0 bases, with 14 bases left between them. The germline gives CDR1 SGHDT, CDR2 YYEEEE. CDR3 nucleotide sequence: TGTGCCAGCAGCCCGGGGGGACCAAGCTCTGGAAACACCATATATTTT. This translates into CASSPGGPSSGNTIYF.

This clone was detected only a few times. V and J are TRBV11-2 and TRBJ1-1, with D tentatively TRBD1 (6 bases). CDR1 and CDR2 from the germline V gene are SGHAT and FQNNGV. The CDR3 has 15 amino acids. V was cut by 0 bases and J by 7 bases, with 15 bases left in between. The CDR3 bases are TGTGCCAGCAGCTTAGATGGGGGCAGCCAGCATGAAGCTTTCTTT. Amino acids: CASSLDGGSQHEAFF. The full variable domain, completed using reference TRBV11-2 and TRBJ1-1, is EAGVAQSPRYKIIEKRQSVAFWCNPISGHATLYWYQQILGQGPKLLIQFQNNGVVDDSQLPKDRFSAERLKGVDSTLKIQPAKLEDSAVYLCASSLDGGSQHEAFFGQGTRLTVV.

This clone was seen just once. The chain combines TRBV5-1 with TRBJ1-5; 7 positions match TRBD1. The CDR3 runs to 17 residues. V shed 1 base, J shed 0 bases, and the junction held 7 bases outside the gene matches. Germline assignment: CDR1 SGHRS and CDR2 YFSETQ. The DNA of the CDR3 is TGCGCCAGCAGCTTGCAGGGGGGTGTTTATAGCAATCAGCCCCAGCATTTT. This sequence encodes CASSLQGGVYSNQPQHF.

The chain is built from TRBV6-5 and TRBJ1-4; 8 nucleotides match TRBD1. After removal of 4 bases from V and 9 bases from J, the junction contained 10 bases not matched to a gene. The CDR3 loop spans 15 amino acids. CDR1 is MNHEY, CDR2 SVGAGI, per germline. The CDR3 coding sequence is TGTGCCAGCAGTTCCCTACAGGGGGATGTTCAAAAACTGTTTTTT. Translating gives CASSSLQGDVQKLFF.

This chain connects TRBV13 to TRBJ2-1; D is uncertain. V lost 1 base to trimming and J lost 3 bases, with 10 bases between them. CDR1 and CDR2 (germline): PRHDT, FYEKMQ (reference sequence). This CDR3 comprises 15 residues. CDR3 DNA: TGTGCCAGCAGCTTAGAACCGCACGGCTACAATGAGCAGTTCTTC. This sequence encodes CASSLEPHGYNEQFF.

The V and J genes are TRBV6-6 and TRBJ2-7, with D tentatively TRBD1 (6 bases). Trimming stripped 5 bases from V and 3 bases from J, with 38 bases between. This CDR3 is 22 amino acids long. The germline V gene encodes CDR1 MNHNY and CDR2 SVGAGI (reference sequence). The CDR3 loop reads CASSPESPLGKALRTAIYEQYF. DNA of the CDR3: TGTGCCAGCAGTCCTGAAAGCCCCCTTGGGAAAGCGTTGAGGACAGCGATCTACGAGCAGTACTTC.

This clone was detected only a few times. Other DNA sequences in the sample encode the same CDR3. This chain uses TRBV19 with TRBJ2-1; weak D call: TRBD1 (5 bases). Germline CDR1 LNHDA, CDR2 SQIVND (reference sequence). V was cut by 0 bases and J by 0 bases, with 9 bases left in between. CDR3 length equals 16 residues. CDR3 residues: CASSIDRGSSYNEQFF. The CDR3 DNA reads TGTGCCAGTAGTATAGATAGGGGTAGCTCCTACAATGAGCAGTTCTTC.